Below, 30 T cell receptor beta chains from the same sample are listed, as sequenced in a study of shared clonotypes between healthy human individuals. Clones were read by immunoSEQ multiplex PCR, and TCRdb kept only the in-frame ones, dropping some. The repertoire has roughly 2.5 million clones, around 90% of them found once; the top ten carry roughly 0.14%. The source material was naive CD4+ T cells sorted from blood. Described subset: CD45RA+ positively selected. These receptors originate from a man aged 18-30 years in good health.

The chain recombines TRBV10-3 with TRBJ2-1, with D possibly matching TRBD2 (6 bases). Per germline, CDR1 ENHRY and CDR2 SYGVKD. CDR3 length: 13 amino acids. V shed 6 bases and J shed 8 bases, with 14 bases lying between them. CDR3 loop: CAISTPEGDEQFF. CDR3 sequence (DNA): TGTGCCATCAGCACCCCGGAGGGCGATGAGCAGTTCTTC.

The chain uses TRBV5-6 and TRBJ1-6; TRBD1 is a possible D gene (6 bases). Germline V gene lookup returns CDR1 SGHDT and CDR2 YYEEEE. Trimming removed 0 bases from V and 9 bases from J, with 13 bases in between. This CDR3 comprises 15 residues. CDR3 DNA: TGTGCCAGCAGCTTGGAAGTGCAGGGGAGTTCACCCCTCCACTTT. Translation gives CASSLEVQGSSPLHF. The full variable domain, its missing parts supplied by reference TRBV5-6 and TRBJ1-6, is DAGVTQSPTHLIKTRGQQVTLRCSPKSGHDTVSWYQQALGQGPQFIFQYYEEEERQRGNFPDRFSGHQFPNYSSELNVNALLLGDSALYLCASSLEVQGSSPLHFGNGTRLTVT.

The rearrangement joins TRBV5-1 to TRBJ1-1; D might be TRBD1 (5 bases). V lost 0 bases, J lost 5 bases, and 8 bases lay in between. CDR3 size: 13 residues. CDR1 SGHRS and CDR2 YFSETQ come from the germline V gene. In DNA, the CDR3 is TGCGCCAGCAGCTTGGGCAGGGCAACTGAAGCTTTCTTT. Translated, it gives CASSLGRATEAFF.

The CDR3 DNA follows: TGTGCCATCGGACAGGGGGCGGCTAATGAAAAACTGTTTTTT. It codes for CAIGQGAANEKLFF. The rearrangement joins TRBV10-3 to TRBJ1-4; 11 bases are shared with TRBD1. Germline values: CDR1 ENHRY, CDR2 SYGVKD. The length of the CDR3 is 14 residues. Unmatched junction bases numbered 2, after V lost 8 bases and J lost 3 bases.

This chain joins TRBV5-1 and TRBJ1-2; D is uncertain. The ends were cut back, 0 bases at V and 6 bases at J, with 9 bases in the middle. CDR3 length: 13 amino acids. Germline assignment: CDR1 SGHRS and CDR2 YFSETQ. CDR3: CASSLARPDGYTF. Here the CDR3 DNA reads TGCGCCAGCAGCTTGGCCCGGCCAGATGGCTACACCTTC.

This chain links TRBV6-4 with TRBJ1-5; no firm D call. Germline loops: CDR1 MRHNA, CDR2 SNTAGT. This CDR3 region has 14 residues. Trimming left V 8 bases short and J 1 base short, with 12 bases between. This CDR3 is CASLARQSNQPQHF. CDR3 bases: TGTGCCAGCCTTGCGCGACAAAGCAATCAGCCCCAGCATTTT.

The chain carries TRBV4-3 and TRBJ2-2; D might be TRBD1 or TRBD2, each matching 6 bases. The CDR3 is 13 amino acids. V was pared by 3 bases and J by 7 bases, with 9 bases between. Germline CDR1 is LGHNA and CDR2 is YSLEER. The CDR3 bases are TGCGCCAGCAGCCAGGGGGGCCACGGGGAGCTGTTTTTT. Its protein product is CASSQGGHGELFF.

The sample holds a few counts of this clone. The rearrangement joins TRBV19 to TRBJ1-5; D not certain. Germline CDR1 LNHDA, CDR2 SQIVND (reference sequence). There are 15 residues in the CDR3. Trimming left V 4 bases short and J 0 bases short, with 10 bases between. The CDR3 bases are TGTGCCAGTAGTACCTCAGGATATAGCAATCAGCCCCAGCATTTT. The encoded protein is CASSTSGYSNQPQHF.

The chain recombines TRBV10-3 with TRBJ1-4; unclear D gene. The CDR3 extends over 14 amino acids. V was trimmed by 3 bases and J by 6 bases, leaving 11 bases between them. CDR1 and CDR2 (germline): ENHRY, SYGVKD. CDR3 coding DNA: TGTGCCATCAGTGAACGGGGAGATGATGAAAAACTGTTTTTT. Amino acids: CAISERGDDEKLFF.

V usage is TRBV7-9 and J usage is TRBJ1-3, with D possibly being TRBD1 (6 bases). Trimming removed 2 bases from V and 4 bases from J, with 18 bases in between. CDR1 is SEHNR, CDR2 FQNEAQ, per germline (reference sequence). The CDR3 covers 17 residues. CDR3 in DNA: TGTGCCAGCAGCTTAAGGGGGACCCAGCTTTTCGGAAACACCATATATTTT. Protein sequence: CASSLRGTQLFGNTIYF.

The CDR3 DNA reads TGTGCCATCAGATTGGGACAGGGGAACTACGAGCAGTACTTC. This codes for CAIRLGQGNYEQYF. The chain has TRBV10-3 and TRBJ2-7; 10 bases fit TRBD1. Germline V gene data show CDR1 as ENHRY and CDR2 as SYGVKD. CDR3 size: 14 residues. V shed 6 bases, J shed 3 bases, and the junction held 5 bases outside the gene matches.

The chain is built from TRBV7-2 and TRBJ1-4; D unclear. Germline V gene data show CDR1 as SGHTA and CDR2 as FQGNSA. The CDR3 consists of 14 residues. V was cut by 5 bases and J by 2 bases, with 9 bases left in between. The DNA of the CDR3 is TGTGCCAGCAGCCCCATCATGACTAATGAAAAACTGTTTTTT. The encoded protein is CASSPIMTNEKLFF.

The J gene is TRBJ1-5, the V gene TRBV6-5; D gene unclear. The CDR3 contains 13 residues. V lost 0 bases and J 7 bases, leaving 7 bases between the germline ends. Germline V gene data show CDR1 as MNHEY and CDR2 as SVGAGI. CDR3 bases: TGTGCCAGCAGTTACTCGCAGGACCAGCCCCAGCATTTT. This codes for CASSYSQDQPQHF.

Points on this clone: The identical CDR3 is also encoded by other nucleotide sequences in the sample. CDR3 loop: CASSVTDTQYF. CDR3 DNA sequence: TGTGCCAGCAGCGTCACAGATACGCAGTATTTT. The V and J genes are TRBV2 and TRBJ2-3, with D uncertain. The CDR3 has 11 residues. Trimming took off 6 bases at V and 2 bases at J, with 3 bases between the two ends. Germline V CDR1 and CDR2: SNHLY, FYNNEI.

The gene calls are TRBV30 and TRBJ2-5; the D gene could be TRBD1 or TRBD2 (6 bases each). Germline V CDR1 and CDR2: GTSNPN, SVGIG (reference sequence). With 2 bases removed from V and 7 bases from J, the gap between germline ends came to 11 bases. The CDR3 is 12 amino acids. The CDR3 nucleotides are TGTGCCTGGAGTCGTAAGGGGGGGACCCAGTACTTC. Its protein is CAWSRKGGTQYF. The full variable domain, completed using reference TRBV30 and TRBJ2-5, is SQTIHQWPATLVQPVGSPLSLECTVEGTSNPNLYWYRQAAGRGLQLLFYSVGIGQISSEVPQNLSASRPQDRQFILSSKKLLLSDSGFYLCAWSRKGGTQYFGPGTRLLVL.

The chain joins TRBV6-1 to TRBJ2-7; tentatively, D is TRBD2 (6 bases). This CDR3 has 14 residues. CDR1 is MNHNS, CDR2 SASEGT, per germline. Trimming stripped 6 bases from V and 1 base from J, with 13 bases between. The CDR3 spells CASSLGGTSYEQYF. The CDR3 DNA reads as TGTGCCAGCAGCCTGGGAGGAACATCCTACGAGCAGTACTTC.

This clone was found once. J is TRBJ1-1 and V is TRBV27, with D possibly TRBD1 on 6 matching bases. With 7 bases removed from V and 4 bases from J, the gap between germline ends came to 7 bases. CDR3 size: 11 residues. Germline V gene data show CDR1 as MNHEY and CDR2 as SMNVEV (reference sequence). CDR3 loop: CASTGATEAFF. The CDR3 coding sequence is TGTGCCAGCACAGGGGCCACTGAAGCTTTCTTT.

This chain links TRBV18 with TRBJ1-1; D gene uncertain. The germline V and J ends were trimmed by 0 bases and 3 bases, with 11 bases remaining between them. The CDR3 extends over 15 amino acids. Germline-derived CDR1 and CDR2 are KGHSH and LQKENI. The CDR3: CASSPPPLSDTEAFF. The CDR3 DNA is TGTGCCAGCTCACCACCGCCTTTATCGGACACTGAAGCTTTCTTT.

The V gene is TRBV5-5, the J gene TRBJ2-7, with D hard to call. Germline CDR1 is SGHKS and CDR2 is YYEKEE (reference sequence). The CDR3 length is 17 residues. Trimming stripped 2 bases from V and 1 base from J, with 19 bases between. The CDR3 loop is CASSFGLSGTVSYEQYF. In DNA form, the CDR3 reads TGTGCCAGCAGCTTCGGCTTGTCAGGAACGGTATCCTACGAGCAGTACTTC. Based on the CDR3 plus reference TRBV5-5 and TRBJ2-7, the full variable domain is DAGVTQSPTHLIKTRGQQVTLRCSPISGHKSVSWYQQVLGQGPQFIFQYYEKEERGRGNFPDRFSARQFPNYSSELNVNALLLGDSALYLCASSFGLSGTVSYEQYFGPGTRLTVT.

The V call is TRBV9, the J call TRBJ2-3; 12 bases line up with TRBD2. The CDR3 spans 16 residues. Germline V gene sequence: CDR1 SGDLS, CDR2 YYNGEE. The J segment lost 4 bases and the V segment lost 2 bases, leaving 5 bases of the junction unmatched. CDR3 loop: CASSVTTSGSADTQYF. The CDR3 DNA follows: TGTGCCAGCAGCGTGACGACTAGCGGGAGTGCAGATACGCAGTATTTT.

This sequence joins TRBV6-1 and TRBJ1-1; TRBD1 is a possible D gene (6 bases). The CDR3 runs to 12 residues. Per germline, CDR1 MNHNS and CDR2 SASEGT. V was trimmed by 2 bases and J by 9 bases, leaving 10 bases between them. CDR3: CASSETRGKAFF. CDR3 DNA sequence: TGTGCCAGCAGTGAAACGAGGGGGAAAGCTTTCTTT.

This rearrangement joins TRBV9 to TRBJ2-3; 10 nucleotides line up with TRBD2. V trimming: 4 bases; J trimming: 6 bases; junction bases outside the gene matches: 8. The CDR3 sequence is 15 residues long. Germline V gene sequence: CDR1 SGDLS, CDR2 YYNGEE. The CDR3, as DNA: TGTGCCAGCAGCCCCGGGCTAGCGGGAGTGGATACGCAGTATTTT. Encoded protein: CASSPGLAGVDTQYF.

The chain has TRBV2 and TRBJ1-2, with D unresolved. The CDR3 loop spans 12 amino acids. The V gene lost 10 bases and the J gene lost 2 bases, with 11 bases spanning the gap. Germline values: CDR1 SNHLY, CDR2 FYNNEI. CDR3: CATIGGNYGYTF. CDR3 sequence (DNA): TGTGCCACCATCGGAGGGAACTATGGCTACACCTTC.

The rearrangement links TRBV6-5 to TRBJ2-7; D remains ambiguous. The CDR3 consists of 15 residues. V was shortened by 0 bases and J by 0 bases, with 9 bases between the two germline ends. Looked up from germline, CDR1 is MNHEY and CDR2 is SVGAGI. DNA of the CDR3: TGTGCCAGCAGTTACTCGATTAAGGGCTCCTACGAGCAGTACTTC. Translated, it gives CASSYSIKGSYEQYF.

As regards this clone: This specimen includes other DNA sequences encoding the same CDR3. The chain uses TRBV27 and TRBJ2-7; D ambiguous. This CDR3 spans 13 amino acids. Trimming shortened V by 2 bases and J by 2 bases, and 7 bases separated the two germline ends. Germline V gene data show CDR1 as MNHEY and CDR2 as SMNVEV (reference sequence). CDR3 residues: CASSLGRTYEQYF. The CDR3 DNA sequence: TGTGCCAGCAGTTTAGGCAGAACCTACGAGCAGTACTTC.

J is TRBJ2-5 and V is TRBV5-1; D may be TRBD1 or TRBD2 (5 bases each). V gave up 4 bases and J gave up 2 bases, with 15 bases separating them. Per germline, CDR1 SGHRS and CDR2 YFSETQ. CDR3 length: 15 amino acids. CDR3 loop: CASSKGTGPQETQYF. Written as DNA, the CDR3 is TGCGCCAGCAGCAAAGGGACCGGACCGCAAGAGACCCAGTACTTC.

This clone was recorded once. V and J are TRBV2 and TRBJ2-5; D is unresolved. V was shortened by 5 bases and J by 1 base, with 5 bases between the two germline ends. Germline assignment: CDR1 SNHLY and CDR2 FYNNEI. The CDR3 is 12 amino acids. CDR3 in DNA: TGTGCCAGCAGTCGTAGCCAAGAGACCCAGTACTTC. Its protein is CASSRSQETQYF.

The chain uses TRBV19 and TRBJ2-2; 12 positions match TRBD2. This CDR3 contains 19 residues. V trimming: 0 bases; J trimming: 3 bases; junction bases outside the gene matches: 8. Germline-derived CDR1 and CDR2 are LNHDA and SQIVND (reference sequence). DNA of the CDR3: TGTGCCAGTAGTATAGAGGGAACTAGCGGGGGGACTTACACCGGGGAGCTGTTTTTT. This gives the protein CASSIEGTSGGTYTGELFF.

The count of this clone is one. The chain employs TRBV30 and TRBJ2-5; 7 bases are shared with TRBD1. Unmatched junction bases numbered 7, after V lost 1 base and J lost 2 bases. This CDR3 contains 15 residues. Germline V gives CDR1 GTSNPN, CDR2 SVGIG (reference sequence). CDR3: CAWSEGQMRQETQYF. CDR3 sequence (DNA): TGTGCCTGGAGTGAGGGACAGATGAGGCAAGAGACCCAGTACTTC.

This clone was counted only a few times. V usage is TRBV27 and J usage is TRBJ1-6, with 9 bases matching TRBD1. CDR3 length: 15 amino acids. The J segment lost 7 bases and the V segment lost 3 bases, leaving 4 bases of the junction unmatched. Germline CDR1 and CDR2: MNHEY and SMNVEV (reference sequence). CDR3 sequence reads: CASSLDRGGNSPLHF. CDR3 DNA sequence: TGTGCCAGCAGTTTGGACAGGGGAGGGAATTCACCCCTCCACTTT.